This T cell receptor beta chain was identified in a study of monozygotic twins with inflammatory bowel disease. Whole-study findings and limits: Twins with IBD had fewer clonotypes in common with others than healthy twins, particularly during disease activity. Different T cell subtypes could not be distinguished.

CDR3 size: 15 residues. Germline V gives CDR1 MGHRA, CDR2 YSYEKL. With the 5' RACE reads reprocessed, TCRdb shows one record per CDR3 protein and no DNA. The sample's table shows about 330,000 distinct CDR3 sequences. Points on this clonotype: The antigen remains undetermined.

The TCR was taken from a human donor with ulcerative colitis or Crohn's disease, or a healthy co-twin of an affected twin (not recorded which). V is TRBV4-1 and J is TRBJ1-2; TCRdb calls TRBD1, which cannot be checked without DNA. Sequencing used blood. The chain's CDR3 is CASSQETARGGGYTF.